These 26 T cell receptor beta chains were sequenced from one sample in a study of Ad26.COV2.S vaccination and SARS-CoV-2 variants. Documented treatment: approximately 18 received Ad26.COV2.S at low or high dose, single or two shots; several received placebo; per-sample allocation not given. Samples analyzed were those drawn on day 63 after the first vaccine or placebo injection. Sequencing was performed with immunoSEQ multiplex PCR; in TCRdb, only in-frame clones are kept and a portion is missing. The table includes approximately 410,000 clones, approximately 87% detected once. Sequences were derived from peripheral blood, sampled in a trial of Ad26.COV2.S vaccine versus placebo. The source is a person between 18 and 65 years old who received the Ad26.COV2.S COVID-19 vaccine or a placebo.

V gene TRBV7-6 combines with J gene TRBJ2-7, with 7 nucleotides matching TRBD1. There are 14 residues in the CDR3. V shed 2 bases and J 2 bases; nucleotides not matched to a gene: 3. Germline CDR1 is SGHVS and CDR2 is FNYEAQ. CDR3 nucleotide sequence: TGTGCCAGCAGCTTAAGGGACAGAGCCTACGAGCAGTACTTC. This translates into CASSLRDRAYEQYF.

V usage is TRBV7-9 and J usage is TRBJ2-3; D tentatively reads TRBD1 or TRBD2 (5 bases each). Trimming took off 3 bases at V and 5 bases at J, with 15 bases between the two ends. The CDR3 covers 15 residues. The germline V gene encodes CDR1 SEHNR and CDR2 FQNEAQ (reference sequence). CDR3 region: CASSFTNRDGDTQYF. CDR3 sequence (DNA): TGTGCCAGCAGCTTTACCAACCGGGACGGAGATACGCAGTATTTT.

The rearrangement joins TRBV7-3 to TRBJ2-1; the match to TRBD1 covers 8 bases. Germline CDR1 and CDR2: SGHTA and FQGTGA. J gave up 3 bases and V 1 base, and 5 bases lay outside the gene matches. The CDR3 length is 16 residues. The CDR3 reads CASSLNDRGVYNEQFF. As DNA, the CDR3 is TGTGCCAGCAGCTTAAATGACAGGGGTGTCTACAATGAGCAGTTCTTC.

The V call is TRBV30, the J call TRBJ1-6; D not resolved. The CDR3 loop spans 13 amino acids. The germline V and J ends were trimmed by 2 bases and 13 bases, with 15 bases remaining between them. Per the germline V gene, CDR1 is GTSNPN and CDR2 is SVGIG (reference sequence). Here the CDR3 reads CAWSPRGVSPLHF. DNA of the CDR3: TGTGCCTGGAGTCCACGGGGTGTGTCTCCCCTCCACTTT.

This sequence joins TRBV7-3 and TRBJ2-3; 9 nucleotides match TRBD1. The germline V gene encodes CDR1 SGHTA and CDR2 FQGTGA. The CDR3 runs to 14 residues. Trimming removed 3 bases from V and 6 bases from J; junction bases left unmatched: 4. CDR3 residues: CASSLTGGGDTQYF. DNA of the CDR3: TGTGCCAGCAGCTTGACAGGGGGAGGCGATACGCAGTATTTT.

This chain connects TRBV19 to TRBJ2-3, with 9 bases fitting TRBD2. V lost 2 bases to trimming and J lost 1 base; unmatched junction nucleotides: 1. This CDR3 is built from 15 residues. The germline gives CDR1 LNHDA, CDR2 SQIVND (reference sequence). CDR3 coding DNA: TGTGCCAGTAGTATAAAGCGGGGGGGCACAGATACGCAGTATTTT. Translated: CASSIKRGGTDTQYF.

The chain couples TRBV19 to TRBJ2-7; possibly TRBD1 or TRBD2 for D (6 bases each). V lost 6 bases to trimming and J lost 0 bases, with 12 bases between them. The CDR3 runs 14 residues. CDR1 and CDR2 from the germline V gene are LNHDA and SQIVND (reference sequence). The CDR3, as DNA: TGTGCCAGTAGCCGGGGGCCGAGCTCCTACGAGCAGTACTTC. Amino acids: CASSRGPSSYEQYF.

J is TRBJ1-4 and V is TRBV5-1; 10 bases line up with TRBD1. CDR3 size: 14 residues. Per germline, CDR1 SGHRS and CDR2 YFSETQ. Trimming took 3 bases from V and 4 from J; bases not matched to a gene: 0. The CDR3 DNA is TGCGCCAGCAGCTGGGACAGGGGTAATGAAAAACTGTTTTTT. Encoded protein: CASSWDRGNEKLFF.

The CDR3 DNA reads as TGTGCCAGTAGTATGAGGCCCAGCTCCTACAATGAGCAGTTCTTC. It codes for CASSMRPSSYNEQFF. The chain links TRBV19 to TRBJ2-1; D is uncertain. V lost 3 bases and J lost 0, with 9 bases in between. CDR1 LNHDA and CDR2 SQIVND come from the germline V gene (reference sequence). The CDR3 is 15 residues long.

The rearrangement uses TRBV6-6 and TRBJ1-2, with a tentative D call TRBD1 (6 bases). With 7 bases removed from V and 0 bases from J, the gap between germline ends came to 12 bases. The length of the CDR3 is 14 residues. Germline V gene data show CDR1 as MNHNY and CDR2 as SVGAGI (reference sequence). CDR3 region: CASNLQGPNYGYTF. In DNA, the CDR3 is TGTGCCAGCAACTTGCAGGGGCCTAACTATGGCTACACCTTC.

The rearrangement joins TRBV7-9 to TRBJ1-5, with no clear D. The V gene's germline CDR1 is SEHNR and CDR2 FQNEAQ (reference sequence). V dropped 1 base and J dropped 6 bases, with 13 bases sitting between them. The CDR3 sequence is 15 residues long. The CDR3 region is CASSLVGVGIQPQHF. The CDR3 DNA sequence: TGTGCCAGCAGCTTAGTCGGGGTAGGGATTCAGCCCCAGCATTTT.

DNA for the CDR3: TGTGCCAGCAGTTACAAGCGGACAGGGTCGGACGAGCAGTACTTC. Amino acids: CASSYKRTGSDEQYF. This chain joins TRBV6-2 or TRBV6-3 and TRBJ2-7, with 8 bases identical to TRBD1. The germline V gene has CDR1 MNHEY and CDR2 SVGEGT. Unmatched junction bases numbered 8, after V lost 2 bases and J lost 5 bases. This CDR3 has 15 amino acids.

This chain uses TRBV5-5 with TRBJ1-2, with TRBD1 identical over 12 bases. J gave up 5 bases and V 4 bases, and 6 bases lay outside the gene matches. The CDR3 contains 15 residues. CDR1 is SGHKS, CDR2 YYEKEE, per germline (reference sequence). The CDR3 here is CASSRDRGRGYGYTF. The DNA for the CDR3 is TGTGCCAGCAGCAGGGACAGGGGGCGCGGGTATGGCTACACCTTC.

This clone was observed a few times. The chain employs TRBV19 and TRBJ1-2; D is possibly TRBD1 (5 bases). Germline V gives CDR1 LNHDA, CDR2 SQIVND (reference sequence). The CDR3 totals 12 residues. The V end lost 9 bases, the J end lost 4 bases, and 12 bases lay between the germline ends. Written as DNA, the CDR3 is TGTGCCAGCGCAGACAGACCCTATGGCTACACCTTC. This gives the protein CASADRPYGYTF.

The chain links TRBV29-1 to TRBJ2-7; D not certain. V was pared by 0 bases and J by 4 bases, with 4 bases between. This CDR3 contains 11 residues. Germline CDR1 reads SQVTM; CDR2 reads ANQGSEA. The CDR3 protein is CSVEDRYEQYF. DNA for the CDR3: TGCAGCGTTGAAGATAGGTACGAGCAGTACTTC.

Here the CDR3 reads CASSLLGQGRNSPLHF. The DNA for the CDR3 is TGTGCCAGCAGTTTATTAGGTCAGGGGCGGAATTCACCCCTCCACTTT. The chain couples TRBV28 to TRBJ1-6, with D possibly TRBD1 on 6 matching bases. Germline V CDR1 and CDR2: MDHEN, SYDVKM. There are 16 residues in the CDR3. V lost 1 base and J lost 7, with 14 bases in between. Supplemented by reference TRBV28 and TRBJ1-6, the full variable domain reads DVKVTQSSRYLVKRTGEKVFLECVQDMDHENMFWYRQDPGLGLRLIYFSYDVKMKEKGDIPEGYSVSREKKERFSLILESASTNQTSMYLCASSLLGQGRNSPLHFGNGTRLTVT.

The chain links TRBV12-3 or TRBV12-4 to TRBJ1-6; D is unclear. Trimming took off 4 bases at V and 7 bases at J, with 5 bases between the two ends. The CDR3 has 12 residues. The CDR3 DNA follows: TGTGCCAGCAGTTGGGCAAATTCACCCCTCCACTTT. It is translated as CASSWANSPLHF.

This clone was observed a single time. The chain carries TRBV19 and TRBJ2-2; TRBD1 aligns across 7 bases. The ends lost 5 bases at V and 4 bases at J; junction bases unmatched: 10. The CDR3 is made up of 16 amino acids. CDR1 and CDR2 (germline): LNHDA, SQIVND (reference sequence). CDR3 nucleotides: TGTGCCAGTAGTCCCCGGACAGGACCAACCACCGGGGAGCTGTTTTTT. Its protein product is CASSPRTGPTTGELFF. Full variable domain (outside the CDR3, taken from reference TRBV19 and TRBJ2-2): DGGITQSPKYLFRKEGQNVTLSCEQNLNHDAMYWYRQDPGQGLRLIYYSQIVNDFQKGDIAEGYSVSREKKESFPLTVTSAQKNPTAFYLCASSPRTGPTTGELFFGEGSRLTVL.

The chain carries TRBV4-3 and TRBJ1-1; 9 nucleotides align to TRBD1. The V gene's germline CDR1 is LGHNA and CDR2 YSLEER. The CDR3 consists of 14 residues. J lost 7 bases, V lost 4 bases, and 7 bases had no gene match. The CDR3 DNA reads TGCGCCAGCAGCCTTCGGACAGGGGCAATTGAAGCTTTCTTT. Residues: CASSLRTGAIEAFF.

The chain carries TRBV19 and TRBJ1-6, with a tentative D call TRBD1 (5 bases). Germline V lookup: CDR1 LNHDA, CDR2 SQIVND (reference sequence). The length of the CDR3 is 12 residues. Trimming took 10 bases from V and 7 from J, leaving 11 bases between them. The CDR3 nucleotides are TGTGCCACAGGGAGCGGGAATTCACCCCTCCACTTT. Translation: CATGSGNSPLHF.

The CDR3 here is CASSFDRGRTYNSPLHF. The CDR3 DNA follows: TGTGCCAGCAGTTTTGACAGGGGGCGGACCTATAATTCACCCCTCCACTTT. The chain employs TRBV6-2 or TRBV6-3 and TRBJ1-6; 10 bases fit TRBD1. Germline V gene sequence: CDR1 MNHEY, CDR2 SVGEGT. This CDR3 comprises 17 residues. J was trimmed by 2 bases and V by 4 bases; bases with no gene match: 5.

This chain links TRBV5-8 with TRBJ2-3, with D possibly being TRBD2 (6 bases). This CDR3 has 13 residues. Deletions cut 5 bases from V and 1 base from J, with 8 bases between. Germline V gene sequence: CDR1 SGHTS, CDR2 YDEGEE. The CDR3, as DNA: TGTGCCAGCAGAACGGGAGGCACAGATACGCAGTATTTT. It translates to CASRTGGTDTQYF.

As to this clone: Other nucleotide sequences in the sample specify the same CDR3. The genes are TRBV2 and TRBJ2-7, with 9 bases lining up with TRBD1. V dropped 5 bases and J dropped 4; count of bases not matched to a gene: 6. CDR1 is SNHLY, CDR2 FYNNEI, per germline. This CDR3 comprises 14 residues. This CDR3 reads CASSPGQGSYEQYF. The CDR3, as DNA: TGTGCCAGCAGTCCGGGACAGGGTTCTTACGAGCAGTACTTC.

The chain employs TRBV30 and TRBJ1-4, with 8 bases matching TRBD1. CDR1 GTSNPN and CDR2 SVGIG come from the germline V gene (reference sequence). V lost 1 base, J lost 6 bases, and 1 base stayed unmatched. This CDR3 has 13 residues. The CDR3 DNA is TGTGCCTGGAGTGGGGGACAGGATGAAAAACTGTTTTTT. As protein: CAWSGGQDEKLFF.

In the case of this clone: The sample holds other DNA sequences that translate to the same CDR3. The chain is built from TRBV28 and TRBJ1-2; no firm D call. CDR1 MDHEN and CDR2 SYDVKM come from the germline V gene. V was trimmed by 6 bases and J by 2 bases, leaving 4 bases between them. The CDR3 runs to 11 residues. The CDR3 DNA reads TGTGCCAGCAGCCTAAACTATGGCTACACCTTC. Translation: CASSLNYGYTF.

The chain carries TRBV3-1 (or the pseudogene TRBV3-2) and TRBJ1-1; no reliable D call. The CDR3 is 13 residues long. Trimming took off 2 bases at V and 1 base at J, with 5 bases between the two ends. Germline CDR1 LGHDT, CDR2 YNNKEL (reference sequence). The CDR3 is CASSQIENTEAFF. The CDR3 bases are TGTGCCAGCAGCCAAATCGAGAACACTGAAGCTTTCTTT.